The next 20 T cell receptor beta chains were all read from a single sample in a study of blood T cell repertoires in COVID-19. Produced via immunoSEQ multiplex PCR; TCRdb's table is partial and in-frame only. Seen here are around 160,000 clones, roughly 84% observed once, and the top ten hold 38%. Sequences were obtained from peripheral blood. These receptors were taken from a human donor in a cohort sampled during active COVID-19.

The rearrangement links TRBV28 to TRBJ1-2; D not certain. From germline, CDR1 is MDHEN and CDR2 SYDVKM. The V gene lost 5 bases and the J gene lost 5 bases, with 15 bases spanning the gap. CDR3 length: 14 residues. CDR3 in DNA: TGTGCCAGCAGTCCCCGTAGTTGGGCTTATGGCTACACCTTC. It yields the protein CASSPRSWAYGYTF.

The V and J genes are TRBV11-2 and TRBJ1-2, with 7 bases fitting TRBD1. The CDR3 is 15 amino acids. Unmatched junction bases numbered 9, after V lost 5 bases and J lost 3 bases. Germline CDR1 is SGHAT and CDR2 is FQNNGV. CDR3: CASSQTDRADYGYTF. The CDR3 DNA sequence: TGTGCCAGCAGCCAGACAGACAGGGCGGACTATGGCTACACCTTC.

The chain combines TRBV13 with TRBJ2-3; 10 positions agree with TRBD2. The CDR3 runs 15 residues. The V segment lost 5 bases and the J segment 2 bases; nucleotides outside the gene matches: 4. CDR1 is PRHDT, CDR2 FYEKMQ, per germline (reference sequence). The CDR3 DNA sequence: TGTGCCAGCAGCCAACTAGCGGGGCTCACAGATACGCAGTATTTT. This gives the protein CASSQLAGLTDTQYF.

This clone has a single count. The chain combines TRBV5-4 with TRBJ1-3; no reliable D call. Per the germline V gene, CDR1 is SGHNT and CDR2 is YYREEE (reference sequence). The CDR3 contains 15 residues. V was clipped by 3 bases and J by 0 bases, with 10 bases between them. In nucleotides, the CDR3 is TGTGCCAGCAGCTCGCAGGAAAACTCTGGAAACACCATATATTTT. It encodes CASSSQENSGNTIYF.

The chain uses TRBV18 and TRBJ1-1, with a weak D call TRBD1 (5 bases). Trimming removed 3 bases from V and 7 bases from J, with 12 bases in between. The V gene's germline CDR1 is KGHSH and CDR2 LQKENI. This CDR3 contains 13 residues. The CDR3 region is CASSPWGVNEAFF. CDR3 DNA: TGTGCCAGCTCACCCTGGGGGGTAAATGAAGCTTTCTTT.

The chain uses TRBV19 and TRBJ1-5; no reliable D call. Trimming stripped 0 bases from V and 7 bases from J, with 13 bases between. CDR3 length: 15 amino acids. The germline CDR1 and CDR2 sequences are LNHDA and SQIVND (reference sequence). CDR3 sequence reads: CASSIDRGARQPQHF. The CDR3 nucleotides are TGTGCCAGTAGTATAGATCGGGGTGCGCGACAGCCCCAGCATTTT.

This clone was counted only a few times. The CDR3 nucleotides are TGTGCCAGCAGTTACTCGGGACAGGGGGCTTACGGGCTGTTTTTT. It is translated as CASSYSGQGAYGLFF. The chain uses TRBV6-5 and TRBJ2-2, with 12 bases identical to TRBD1. The CDR3 covers 15 residues. Trimming removed 0 bases from V and 13 bases from J; junction bases left unmatched: 6. Looked up from germline, CDR1 is MNHEY and CDR2 is SVGAGI.

The chain couples TRBV27 to TRBJ1-5, with D tentatively TRBD1 (6 bases). Per the germline V gene, CDR1 is MNHEY and CDR2 is SMNVEV (reference sequence). Trimming pared 2 bases from V and 1 base from J, leaving 6 bases between. This CDR3 is built from 14 residues. CDR3 loop: CASSLTGSNQPQHF. DNA for the CDR3: TGTGCCAGCAGTTTAACAGGGAGCAATCAGCCCCAGCATTTT.

This clone was seen a handful of times. The chain links TRBV2 to TRBJ2-2, with D perhaps matching TRBD1 (5 bases). Germline V CDR1 and CDR2: SNHLY, FYNNEI. CDR3 length: 15 amino acids. Trimming cost V 3 bases and J 3 bases, with 11 bases left between them. CDR3 DNA: TGTGCCAGCAGTGACAGGGTGGGTGACACCGGGGAGCTGTTTTTT. It encodes CASSDRVGDTGELFF.

The V call is TRBV28, the J call TRBJ1-1; D gene ambiguous. Trimming shortened V by 5 bases and J by 2 bases, and 15 bases separated the two germline ends. CDR1 is MDHEN and CDR2 is SYDVKM in the germline V gene. The CDR3 sequence is 15 residues long. The CDR3 loop reads CASSIPRTGNTEAFF. CDR3 bases: TGTGCCAGCAGTATACCCCGGACGGGAAACACTGAAGCTTTCTTT.

DNA for the CDR3: TGTGCCAGCAGCCCGACAGGCGAACTTAATGAAAAACTGTTTTTT. It is translated as CASSPTGELNEKLFF. The V and J genes are TRBV5-4 and TRBJ1-4; TRBD1 might be the D (6 bases). Germline V gives CDR1 SGHNT, CDR2 YYREEE (reference sequence). The CDR3 spans 15 residues. V lost 4 bases and J lost 4, with 14 bases in between.

This rearrangement joins TRBV18 to TRBJ1-1; D is unresolved. Germline V CDR1 and CDR2: KGHSH, LQKENI. The V end was cut by 0 bases, the J end by 6 bases, with 11 bases between. This CDR3 is 14 amino acids long. CDR3 in amino acids: CASSPPNRPSEAFF. The CDR3 DNA is TGTGCCAGCTCACCACCCAACAGACCCTCTGAAGCTTTCTTT.

The chain joins TRBV11-1 to TRBJ1-4; 10 bases fit TRBD1. V shed 5 bases, J shed 10 bases, and the junction held 7 bases outside the gene matches. CDR1 SGHAT and CDR2 FQDESV come from the germline V gene (reference sequence). This CDR3 spans 14 amino acids. The CDR3 protein is CASSPRQGAGKLFF. The CDR3 region has the DNA TGTGCCAGCAGCCCGCGACAGGGGGCAGGAAAACTGTTTTTT.

The rearrangement uses TRBV12-5 and TRBJ2-5, with D tentatively TRBD2 (7 bases). This CDR3 contains 16 residues. Germline CDR1 and CDR2: LGHNT and FRNRAP. V lost 5 bases and J lost 4, with 20 bases in between. The CDR3 protein is CASGLGGGLNRETQYF. For the CDR3, the DNA is TGTGCTAGTGGTCTCGGCGGGGGCCTCAATCGAGAGACCCAGTACTTC.

V usage is TRBV3-1 (or the pseudogene TRBV3-2) and J usage is TRBJ1-6, with 7 bases matching TRBD1. Germline CDR1 reads LGHDT; CDR2 reads YNNKEL (reference sequence). The CDR3 totals 13 residues. With 4 bases clipped from V and 7 bases from J, the junction kept 1 base outside the gene matches. The CDR3 DNA sequence: TGTGCCAGCAGCCTGGGACAGAATTCACCCCTCCACTTT. Residues: CASSLGQNSPLHF.

The CDR3 reads CASSKGQQLGEEYF. In DNA, the CDR3 is TGTGCCAGTAGTAAGGGGCAGCAGTTGGGGGAGGAGTACTTC. This chain connects TRBV19 to TRBJ2-4; D might be TRBD2 (6 bases). The germline V gene encodes CDR1 LNHDA and CDR2 SQIVND (reference sequence). V gave up 4 bases and J gave up 14 bases, with 21 bases separating them. CDR3 length equals 14 residues.

The chain is built from TRBV28 and TRBJ2-6; 8 positions match TRBD1. CDR1 is MDHEN and CDR2 is SYDVKM in the germline V gene. The CDR3 is made up of 17 amino acids. V was clipped by 10 bases and J by 0 bases; unmatched bases: 11. This CDR3 reads CATFLGTGRSGANVLTF. The CDR3 DNA sequence: TGTGCCACCTTCCTCGGGACAGGCCGCTCTGGGGCCAACGTCCTGACTTTC. Full variable domain (remainder filled in from reference TRBV28 and TRBJ2-6): DVKVTQSSRYLVKRTGEKVFLECVQDMDHENMFWYRQDPGLGLRLIYFSYDVKMKEKGDIPEGYSVSREKKERFSLILESASTNQTSMYLCATFLGTGRSGANVLTFGAGSRLTVL.

The CDR3 nucleotides read TGTGCCAGCAGTCTAGGGGGGGCACAAGAGACCCAGTACTTC. This gives the protein CASSLGGAQETQYF. This chain uses TRBV5-8 with TRBJ2-5, with TRBD2 as a possible D gene (7 bases). The length of the CDR3 is 14 residues. Germline CDR1 SGHTS, CDR2 YDEGEE. V was clipped by 5 bases and J by 2 bases, with 13 bases between them. The full variable domain, in which reference TRBV5-8 and TRBJ2-5 provide the parts outside the CDR3, is EAGVTQSPTHLIKTRGQQATLRCSPISGHTSVYWYQQALGLGLQFLLWYDEGEERNRGNFPPRFSGRQFPNYSSELNVNALELEDSALYLCASSLGGAQETQYFGPGTRLLVL.

The chain joins TRBV5-1 to TRBJ2-5; TRBD2 aligns across 15 bases. The trim removed 0 bases at V and 4 bases at J, leaving 10 bases unmatched. The CDR3 runs 19 residues. Germline CDR1 reads SGHRS; CDR2 reads YFSETQ. As DNA, the CDR3 is TGCGCCAGCAGCTTGGCCGGGACTAGCGGGGGGCTGAACATAGAGACCCAGTACTTC. Protein sequence: CASSLAGTSGGLNIETQYF.

This chain uses TRBV4-3 with TRBJ2-1; 8 nucleotides match TRBD2. This CDR3 contains 14 residues. After removal of 1 base from V and 8 bases from J, the junction contained 4 bases not matched to a gene. CDR1 is LGHNA and CDR2 is YSLEER in the germline V gene. The CDR3 coding sequence is TGCGCCAGCAGCCAAGGGACGGGGGGGCATGAGCAGTTCTTC. It yields the protein CASSQGTGGHEQFF.